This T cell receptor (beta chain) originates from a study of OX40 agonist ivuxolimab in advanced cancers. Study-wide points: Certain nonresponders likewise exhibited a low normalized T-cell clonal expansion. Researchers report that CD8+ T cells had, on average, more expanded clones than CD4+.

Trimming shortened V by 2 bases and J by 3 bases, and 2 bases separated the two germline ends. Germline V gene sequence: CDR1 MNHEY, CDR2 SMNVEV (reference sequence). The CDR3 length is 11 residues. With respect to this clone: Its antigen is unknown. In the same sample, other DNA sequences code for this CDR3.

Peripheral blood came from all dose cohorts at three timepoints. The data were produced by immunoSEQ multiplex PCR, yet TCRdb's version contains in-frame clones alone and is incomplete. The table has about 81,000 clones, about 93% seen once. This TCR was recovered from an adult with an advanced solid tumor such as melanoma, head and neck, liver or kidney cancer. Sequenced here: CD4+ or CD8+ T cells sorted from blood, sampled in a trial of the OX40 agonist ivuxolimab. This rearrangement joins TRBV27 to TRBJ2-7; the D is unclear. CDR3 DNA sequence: TGTGCCAGCAGTTTAGGCTACGAGCAGTACTTC. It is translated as CASSLGYEQYF.